The 12 T cell receptor beta chains listed next were all sequenced from one sample in a study of T cells in Graves' hyperthyroidism and ophthalmopathy. What was amplified from RNA transcripts were TCR beta CDR3 regions. First-round RT-PCR with HTBI primers amplified the TCR CDR3 region. TCRdb ran MiXCR on the multiplex PCR reads and lists one entry per CDR3 protein. This table has about 400,000 distinct CDR3 sequences, roughly an eighth appearing once. Sequencing was carried out using blood. The receptors shown here come from a woman aged 18-29 years with Graves' hyperthyroidism.

This clonotype was recorded many times. This rearrangement joins TRBV6-1 to TRBJ2-7; no reliable D call. V was pared by 7 bases and J by 5 bases, with 12 bases between. Germline assignment: CDR1 MNHNS and CDR2 SASEGT. The CDR3 consists of 12 residues. Here the CDR3 DNA reads TGTGCCAGCACTGATTCTGGGAACGAGCAGTACTTC. Amino acid sequence: CASTDSGNEQYF.

The table lists this clonotype with many counts. This sequence joins TRBV20-1 and TRBJ2-5; the match to TRBD2 covers 10 bases. The J segment lost 5 bases and the V segment lost 0 bases, leaving 9 bases of the junction unmatched. The CDR3 runs 16 residues. CDR1 and CDR2 (germline): DFQATT, SNEGSKA (reference sequence). The DNA for the CDR3 is TGCAGTGCTAGAGATCTACAGCGGGGGGGCGGTGAGACCCAGTACTTC. Translated, it gives CSARDLQRGGGETQYF.

This chain joins TRBV6-1 and TRBJ1-6; D gene uncertain. Germline values: CDR1 MNHNS, CDR2 SASEGT. The CDR3 covers 15 residues. Trimming removed 7 bases from V and 7 bases from J, with 17 bases in between. CDR3 sequence reads: CASTSRANGNSPLHF. In DNA, the CDR3 is TGTGCCAGCACCTCCCGAGCGAACGGCAATTCACCCCTCCACTTT.

This clonotype was counted ten times or more. The chain carries TRBV7-9 and TRBJ2-5; tentatively, D is TRBD2 (6 bases). Trimming removed 0 bases from V and 1 base from J, with 9 bases in between. The CDR3 consists of 15 residues. Germline CDR1 reads SEHNR; CDR2 reads FQNEAQ (reference sequence). CDR3 amino acids: CASSLAGLIQETQYF. The CDR3 DNA reads TGTGCCAGCAGCTTAGCCGGACTAATCCAAGAGACCCAGTACTTC.

CDR3 amino acids: CSARGAETGNQPQHF. DNA of the CDR3: TGCAGTGCTAGAGGCGCCGAGACAGGGAATCAGCCCCAGCATTTT. The chain employs TRBV20-1 and TRBJ1-5, with 7 bases aligning to TRBD1. The CDR3 loop spans 15 amino acids. Per the germline V gene, CDR1 is DFQATT and CDR2 is SNEGSKA (reference sequence). The ends lost 1 base at V and 4 bases at J; junction bases unmatched: 7.

This clonotype was found many times. The chain uses TRBV14 and TRBJ1-1; D remains unclear. The V end lost 4 bases, the J end lost 5 bases, and 8 bases lay between the germline ends. This CDR3 has 12 residues. The V gene's germline CDR1 is SGHDN and CDR2 FVKESK. The CDR3 nucleotides are TGTGCCAGCAGCCGAACGGCAACTGAAGCTTTCTTT. This gives the protein CASSRTATEAFF.

This clonotype was seen ten or more times. The gene calls are TRBV12-3 or TRBV12-4 and TRBJ2-1; D could derive from TRBD1 or TRBD2 (6 bases each). The CDR3 loop spans 15 amino acids. Trimming pared 7 bases from V and 3 bases from J, leaving 16 bases between. The CDR3 bases are TGTGCCAGCACCCAAGGGGGGACACGCTACAATGAGCAGTTCTTC. Encoded protein: CASTQGGTRYNEQFF.

The rearrangement uses TRBV19 and TRBJ2-1, with D perhaps TRBD1 or TRBD2 (5 bases each). Germline V CDR1 and CDR2: LNHDA, SQIVND (reference sequence). The CDR3 contains 17 residues. V was trimmed by 3 bases and J by 6 bases, leaving 21 bases between them. CDR3 protein: CASSILKTGARVNEQFF. As DNA, the CDR3 is TGTGCCAGTAGTATCCTTAAGACCGGGGCACGGGTCAATGAGCAGTTCTTC.

In its sample, this clonotype was seen a few times. V usage is TRBV10-3 and J usage is TRBJ1-1, with D possibly being TRBD1 (5 bases). The V end was cut by 6 bases, the J end by 0 bases, with 14 bases between. The CDR3 spans 15 residues. Germline V CDR1 and CDR2: ENHRY, SYGVKD. The CDR3 region has the DNA TGTGCCATCAGCGAACCGGGACGGATGAACACTGAAGCTTTCTTT. This translates into CAISEPGRMNTEAFF.

This clonotype was seen at least ten times. The CDR3 sequence: CASSRNRANTEAFF. CDR3 in DNA: TGTGCCAGCAGCCGTAACAGGGCTAACACTGAAGCTTTCTTT. The chain recombines TRBV7-2 with TRBJ1-1; possible D gene TRBD1, 6 bases. V was clipped by 5 bases and J by 2 bases, with 12 bases between them. This CDR3 has 14 residues. CDR1 and CDR2 from the germline V gene are SGHTA and FQGNSA.

This clonotype was counted many times. The CDR3 DNA reads TGTGCCATCAGTGAGGGGGTCTTCGGCACAGATACGCAGTATTTT. Amino acids: CAISEGVFGTDTQYF. This sequence joins TRBV10-3 and TRBJ2-3; the D is unclear. Germline V CDR1 and CDR2: ENHRY, SYGVKD. Trimming stripped 2 bases from V and 1 base from J, with 10 bases between. This CDR3 comprises 15 residues.

This clonotype was seen more than once but under ten times. This chain joins TRBV27 and TRBJ2-7; unclear D gene. The CDR3 spans 14 residues. The V gene's germline CDR1 is MNHEY and CDR2 SMNVEV (reference sequence). V lost 4 bases and J lost 2, with 12 bases in between. The CDR3 nucleotides read TGTGCCAGCAGTTCCGATTCTAGTGCCTACGAGCAGTACTTC. Amino acids: CASSSDSSAYEQYF.